This TCR beta chain derives from a study of radiotherapy plus CTLA-4 blockade in lung cancer. Study details: There were objective responses in roughly 17% of patients, and about 31% had disease control.

Germline-derived CDR1 and CDR2 are MNHNS and SASEGT. The CDR3 runs 16 residues. V was cut by 3 bases and J by 3 bases, with 17 bases left in between. Sequenced by immunoSEQ multiplex PCR; TCRdb stores in-frame clones only, minus some. Of about 62,000 clones listed, approximately 80% were seen once; the top ten hold less than 5.5%. General study points: In blood, after radiotherapy plus ipilimumab, tumor-derived TCR clones expanded. In blood, early T cell clone dynamics reportedly predicted response best, together with interferon-beta.

This clone was observed once. Its antigen remains unknown. Chemo-refractory metastatic non-small-cell lung cancer patients received focal radiation with ipilimumab CTLA-4 blockade. This TCR was recovered from a human donor with non-small cell lung cancer who had a complete response to radiotherapy plus ipilimumab. The sequencing used peripheral blood, collected from a patient treated with radiotherapy plus ipilimumab. This chain joins TRBV6-1 and TRBJ2-5, with D possibly being TRBD2 (7 bases). The CDR3 loop reads CASSDASWGGKETQYF. For the CDR3, the DNA is TGTGCCAGCAGTGATGCCTCGTGGGGGGGCAAAGAGACCCAGTACTTC.